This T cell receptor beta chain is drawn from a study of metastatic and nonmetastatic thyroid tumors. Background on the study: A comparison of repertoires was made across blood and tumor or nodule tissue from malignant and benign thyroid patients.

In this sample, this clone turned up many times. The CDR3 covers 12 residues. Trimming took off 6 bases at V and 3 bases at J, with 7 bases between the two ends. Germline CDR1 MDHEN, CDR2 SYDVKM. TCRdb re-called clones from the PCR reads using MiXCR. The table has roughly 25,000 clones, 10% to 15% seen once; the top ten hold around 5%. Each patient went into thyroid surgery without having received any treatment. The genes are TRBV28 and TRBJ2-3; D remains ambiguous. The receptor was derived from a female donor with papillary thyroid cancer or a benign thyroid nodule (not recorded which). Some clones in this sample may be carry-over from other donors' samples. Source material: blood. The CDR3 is CASRHSTDTQYF. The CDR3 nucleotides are TGTGCCAGCAGACACAGTACAGATACGCAGTATTTT.